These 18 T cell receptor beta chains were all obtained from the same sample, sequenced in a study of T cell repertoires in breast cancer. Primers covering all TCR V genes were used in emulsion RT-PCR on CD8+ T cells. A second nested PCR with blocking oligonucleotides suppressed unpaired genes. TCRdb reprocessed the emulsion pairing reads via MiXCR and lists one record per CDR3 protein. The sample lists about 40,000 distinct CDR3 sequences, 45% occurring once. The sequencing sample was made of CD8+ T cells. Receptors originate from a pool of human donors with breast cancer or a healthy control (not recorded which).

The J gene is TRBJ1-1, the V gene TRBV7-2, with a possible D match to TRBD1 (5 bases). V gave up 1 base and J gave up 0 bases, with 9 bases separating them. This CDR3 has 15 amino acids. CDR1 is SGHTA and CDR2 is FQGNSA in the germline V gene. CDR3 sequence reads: CASSLGAGMNTEAFF. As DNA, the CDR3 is TGTGCCAGCAGCTTAGGGGCAGGGATGAACACTGAAGCTTTCTTT.

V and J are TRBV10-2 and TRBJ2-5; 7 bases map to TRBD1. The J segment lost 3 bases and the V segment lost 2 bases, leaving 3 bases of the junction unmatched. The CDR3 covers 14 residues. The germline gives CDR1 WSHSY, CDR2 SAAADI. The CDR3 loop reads CASSETGEKETQYF. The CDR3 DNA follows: TGCGCCAGCAGTGAGACAGGGGAGAAAGAGACCCAGTACTTC.

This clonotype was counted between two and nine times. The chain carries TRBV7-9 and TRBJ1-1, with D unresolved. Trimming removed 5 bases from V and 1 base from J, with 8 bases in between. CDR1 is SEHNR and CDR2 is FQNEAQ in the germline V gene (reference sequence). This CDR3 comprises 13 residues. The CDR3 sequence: CASSPTQNTEAFF. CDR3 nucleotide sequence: TGTGCCAGCAGCCCCACCCAGAACACTGAAGCTTTCTTT.

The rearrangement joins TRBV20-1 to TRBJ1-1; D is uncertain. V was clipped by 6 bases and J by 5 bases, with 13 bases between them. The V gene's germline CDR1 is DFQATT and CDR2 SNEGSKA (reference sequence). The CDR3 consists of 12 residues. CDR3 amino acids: CSASNTGTEAFF. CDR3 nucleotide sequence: TGCAGTGCCTCCAACACCGGAACTGAAGCTTTCTTT.

CDR3 DNA sequence: TGTGCCAGCAGCCAGGGCAGGGCTGAAGAGACCCAGTACTTC. It translates to CASSQGRAEETQYF. The V gene is TRBV28, the J gene TRBJ2-5, with D possibly TRBD1 on 5 matching bases. The V end was cut by 6 bases, the J end by 3 bases, with 14 bases between. The CDR3 runs to 14 residues. Germline CDR1 MDHEN, CDR2 SYDVKM.

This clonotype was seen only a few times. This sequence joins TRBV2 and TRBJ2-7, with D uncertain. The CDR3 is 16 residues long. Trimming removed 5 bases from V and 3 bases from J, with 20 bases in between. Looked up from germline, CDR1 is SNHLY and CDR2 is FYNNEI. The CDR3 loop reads CASSLSTAPGYYEQYF. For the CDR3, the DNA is TGTGCCAGCAGTCTATCGACGGCCCCCGGCTACTACGAGCAGTACTTC.

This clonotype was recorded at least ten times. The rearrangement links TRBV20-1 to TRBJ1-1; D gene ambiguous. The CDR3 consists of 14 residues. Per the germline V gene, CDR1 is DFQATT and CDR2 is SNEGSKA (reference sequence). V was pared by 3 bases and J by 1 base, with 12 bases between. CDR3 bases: TGCAGTGCTAGGGTAGGAATGGGGAACACTGAAGCTTTCTTT. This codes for CSARVGMGNTEAFF.

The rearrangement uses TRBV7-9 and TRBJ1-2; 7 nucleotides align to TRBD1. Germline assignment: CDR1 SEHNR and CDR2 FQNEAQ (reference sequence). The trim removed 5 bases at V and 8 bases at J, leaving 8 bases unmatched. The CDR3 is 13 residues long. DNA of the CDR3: TGTGCCAGCAGCCCTCCCGACAGGGAAGGCTACACCTTC. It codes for CASSPPDREGYTF.

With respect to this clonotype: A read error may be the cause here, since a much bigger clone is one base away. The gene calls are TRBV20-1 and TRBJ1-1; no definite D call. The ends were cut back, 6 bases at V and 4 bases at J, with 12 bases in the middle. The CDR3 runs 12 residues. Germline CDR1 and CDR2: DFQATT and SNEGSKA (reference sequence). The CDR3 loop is CSAPLGSTEAFF. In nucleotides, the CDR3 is TGCAGTGCCCCTCTTGGGAGCACTGAAGCTTTCTTT.

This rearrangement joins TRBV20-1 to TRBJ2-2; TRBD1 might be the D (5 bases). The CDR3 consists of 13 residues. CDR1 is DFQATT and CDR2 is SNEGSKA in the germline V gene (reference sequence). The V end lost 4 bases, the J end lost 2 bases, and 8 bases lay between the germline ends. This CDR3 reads CSAKTVNTGELFF. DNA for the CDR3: TGCAGTGCTAAGACAGTAAACACCGGGGAGCTGTTTTTT.

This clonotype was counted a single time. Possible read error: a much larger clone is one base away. The CDR3 region is CANSQDRAWDQPQHF. In DNA, the CDR3 is TGTGCCAACAGTCAGGACAGGGCGTGGGATCAGCCCCAGCATTTT. The gene calls are TRBV27 and TRBJ1-5; TRBD1 agrees at 8 bases. The CDR3 contains 15 residues. Germline assignment: CDR1 MNHEY and CDR2 SMNVEV (reference sequence).

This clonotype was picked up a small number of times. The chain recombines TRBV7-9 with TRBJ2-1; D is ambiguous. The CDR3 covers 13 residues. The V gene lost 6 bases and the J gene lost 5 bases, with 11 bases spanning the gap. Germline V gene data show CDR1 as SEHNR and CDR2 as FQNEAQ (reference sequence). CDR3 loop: CASRVRENNEQFF. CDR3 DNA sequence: TGTGCCAGCAGGGTTCGAGAGAACAATGAGCAGTTCTTC. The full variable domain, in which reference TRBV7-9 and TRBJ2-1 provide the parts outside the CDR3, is DTGVSQNPRHKITKRGQNVTFRCDPISEHNRLYWYRQTLGQGPEFLTYFQNEAQLEKSRLLSDRFSAERPKGSFSTLEIQRTEQGDSAMYLCASRVRENNEQFFGPGTRLTVL.

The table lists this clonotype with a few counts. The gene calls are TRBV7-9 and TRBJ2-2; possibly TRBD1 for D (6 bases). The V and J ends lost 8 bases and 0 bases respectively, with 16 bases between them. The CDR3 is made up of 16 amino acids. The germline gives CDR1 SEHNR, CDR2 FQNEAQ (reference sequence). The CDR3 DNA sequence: TGTGCCAGCGAACCCGGCTGGACAGCGAACACCGGGGAGCTGTTTTTT. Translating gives CASEPGWTANTGELFF.

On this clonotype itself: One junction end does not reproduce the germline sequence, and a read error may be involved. The CDR3 DNA follows: TGTGCCAGCAGCCAAGATCGGGAGCAGCTCCAGCATTTT. It codes for CASSQDREQLQHF. The chain couples TRBV4-2 to TRBJ1-5; D call uncertain. The CDR3 contains 13 residues. Germline V gene lookup returns CDR1 LGHNA and CDR2 YNFKEQ.

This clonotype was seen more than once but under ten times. The CDR3 protein is CSVEDNPDWPRGYTF. Here the CDR3 DNA reads TGCAGCGTTGAAGACAACCCGGATTGGCCGCGCGGCTACACCTTC. This sequence joins TRBV29-1 and TRBJ1-2; D not resolved. The CDR3 covers 15 residues. Trimming removed 0 bases from V and 8 bases from J, with 19 bases in between. Germline-derived CDR1 and CDR2 are SQVTM and ANQGSEA.

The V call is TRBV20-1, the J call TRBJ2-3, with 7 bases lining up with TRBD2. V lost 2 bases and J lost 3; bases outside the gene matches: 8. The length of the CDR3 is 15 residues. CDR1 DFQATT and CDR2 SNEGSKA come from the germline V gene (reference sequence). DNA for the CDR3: TGCAGTGCTAGATTCGGCGGGAGTGGTACAGATACGCAGTATTTT. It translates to CSARFGGSGTDTQYF.

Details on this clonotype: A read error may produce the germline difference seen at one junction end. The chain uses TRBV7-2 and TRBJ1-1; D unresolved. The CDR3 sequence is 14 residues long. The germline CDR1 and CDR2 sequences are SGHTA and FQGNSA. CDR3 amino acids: CAGSLERGVPEAFF. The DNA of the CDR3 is TGTGCCGGCAGCTTAGAGCGTGGAGTACCTGAGGCTTTCTTC.

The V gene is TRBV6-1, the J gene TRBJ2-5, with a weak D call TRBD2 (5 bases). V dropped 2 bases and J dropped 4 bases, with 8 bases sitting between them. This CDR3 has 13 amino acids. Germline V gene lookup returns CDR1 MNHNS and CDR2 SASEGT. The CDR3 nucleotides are TGTGCCAGCAGTGAACCGGGAACAGAGACCCAGTACTTC. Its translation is CASSEPGTETQYF.